The present T cell receptor beta chain was sequenced within a study of cytomegalovirus exposure and HLA in healthy donors. This CDR3 region has 13 residues. Per the germline V gene, CDR1 is MGHRA and CDR2 is YSYEKL. Trimming removed 4 bases from V and 4 bases from J, with 10 bases in between. PCR used 60 Vbeta primers and 13 Jbeta primers. Sequencing was performed with immunoSEQ multiplex PCR; in TCRdb, only in-frame clones are kept and a portion is missing. Of 150,000 to 200,000 clones listed, around 78% were seen once; the top ten hold 2% to 2.5%. The clonotype originates from a woman between 25 and 40 years old in good health and CMV-seropositive. The chain combines TRBV4-1 with TRBJ1-1; no reliable D call. Sequences were obtained from PBMCs. In DNA, the CDR3 is TGCGCCAGCAGCCCCGCTATGATCACTGAAGCTTTCTTT. Its protein product is CASSPAMITEAFF.